Shown below are 14 T cell receptor beta chains from a single sample sequenced in a study of T cell responses to AZD1222 COVID-19 vaccine. TCRdb's copy holds only in-frame clones and misses some; the assay was immunoSEQ multiplex PCR. The data show 100,000 or so clones, about 90% seen once. The sample was peripheral blood, taken on day 0 of AZD1222 vaccination. The receptor source for this set is an adult in good health.

This chain connects TRBV30 to TRBJ1-6; no firm D call. The CDR3 loop spans 17 amino acids. Germline V gene lookup returns CDR1 GTSNPN and CDR2 SVGIG (reference sequence). The V end was cut by 2 bases, the J end by 2 bases, with 16 bases between. The CDR3 is CAWSLNLRGAYNSPLHF. As DNA, the CDR3 is TGTGCCTGGAGTTTAAACCTCAGAGGCGCCTATAATTCACCCCTCCACTTT.

The chain links TRBV27 to TRBJ2-1; D is uncertain. Germline loops: CDR1 MNHEY, CDR2 SMNVEV (reference sequence). The CDR3 runs to 13 residues. Between the trimmed V and J ends, which lost 5 bases and 3 bases, there was a span of 8 bases. The CDR3 coding sequence is TGTGCCAGCAGTCTGGGCTACTACAATGAGCAGTTCTTC. This codes for CASSLGYYNEQFF.

This chain connects TRBV19 to TRBJ1-5; a possible D gene is TRBD1 (5 bases). Germline V gene sequence: CDR1 LNHDA, CDR2 SQIVND (reference sequence). The germline V and J ends were trimmed by 5 bases and 4 bases, with 12 bases remaining between them. The CDR3 loop spans 14 amino acids. The CDR3 here is CASSGHRSNQPQHF. The CDR3 nucleotides read TGTGCCAGTAGTGGGCACAGGAGTAATCAGCCCCAGCATTTT. The variable domain in full, completed from reference TRBV19 and TRBJ1-5, reads DGGITQSPKYLFRKEGQNVTLSCEQNLNHDAMYWYRQDPGQGLRLIYYSQIVNDFQKGDIAEGYSVSREKKESFPLTVTSAQKNPTAFYLCASSGHRSNQPQHFGDGTRLSIL.

The gene calls are TRBV7-3 and TRBJ1-1, with a possible D match to TRBD1 (5 bases). The germline gives CDR1 SGHTA, CDR2 FQGTGA. V lost 5 bases and J 0 bases, leaving 7 bases between the germline ends. CDR3 length: 13 amino acids. The DNA of the CDR3 is TGTGCCAGCAGCATGGGACTGAACACTGAAGCTTTCTTT. Protein product: CASSMGLNTEAFF.

This chain uses TRBV29-1 with TRBJ1-2; no clear D. V lost 5 bases, J lost 4 bases, and 11 bases lay in between. The CDR3 is 12 residues long. The germline CDR1 and CDR2 sequences are SQVTM and ANQGSEA. The CDR3 DNA follows: TGCAGCGTTAGCAGCACGGGCTATGGCTACACCTTC. Amino acid sequence: CSVSSTGYGYTF.

This clone has only one observation. The V gene is TRBV6-1, the J gene TRBJ1-1; TRBD1 aligns across 8 bases. This CDR3 region has 15 residues. From germline, CDR1 is MNHNS and CDR2 SASEGT. Trimming cost V 3 bases and J 1 base; bases outside gene matches: 4. CDR3 coding DNA: TGTGCCAGCAGTGAGCTTGACAGGGGGAACACTGAAGCTTTCTTT. Its translation is CASSELDRGNTEAFF.

The chain combines TRBV5-1 with TRBJ2-4; D possibly corresponds to TRBD1 (5 bases). Germline CDR1 reads SGHRS; CDR2 reads YFSETQ. CDR3 length equals 14 residues. The V gene lost 0 bases and the J gene lost 5 bases, with 9 bases spanning the gap. CDR3 DNA sequence: TGCGCCAGCAGCTTGGAAGGGGTTGAAAACATTCAGTACTTC. Protein sequence: CASSLEGVENIQYF.

This chain links TRBV28 with TRBJ1-4; D gene uncertain. This CDR3 comprises 11 residues. CDR1 is MDHEN, CDR2 SYDVKM, per germline. Trimming shortened V by 6 bases and J by 6 bases, and 5 bases separated the two germline ends. CDR3 DNA: TGTGCCAGCAGCTCCTATGAAAAACTGTTTTTT. Translated, it gives CASSSYEKLFF.

J is TRBJ1-4 and V is TRBV5-4; 7 nucleotides line up with TRBD1. There are 16 residues in the CDR3. J was trimmed by 0 bases and V by 0 bases; bases with no gene match: 2. Germline lookup yields CDR1 SGHNT and CDR2 YYREEE (reference sequence). The CDR3 reads CASSLVQGATNEKLFF. The CDR3 coding sequence is TGTGCCAGCAGCTTGGTCCAGGGGGCAACTAATGAAAAACTGTTTTTT.

The V gene is TRBV24-1, the J gene TRBJ1-2; 10 bases match TRBD1. V lost 3 bases to trimming and J lost 4 bases; unmatched junction nucleotides: 4. The CDR3 has 15 residues. Germline CDR1 KGHDR, CDR2 SFDVKD. The CDR3 DNA sequence: TGTGCCACCAGTGATACGGGACAGGGGTTCTATGGCTACACCTTC. Encoded protein: CATSDTGQGFYGYTF.

The chain has TRBV7-8 and TRBJ1-1; D is perhaps TRBD1 (5 bases). With 7 bases removed from V and 0 bases from J, the gap between germline ends came to 9 bases. The CDR3 is made up of 13 amino acids. The germline V gene encodes CDR1 SGHVS and CDR2 FQNEAQ. Here the CDR3 reads CASKGRLNTEAFF. The CDR3 DNA reads as TGTGCCAGCAAGGGGCGGCTGAACACTGAAGCTTTCTTT. Drawing the rest from reference TRBV7-8 and TRBJ1-1, the complete variable domain is GAGVSQSPRYKVAKRGQDVALRCDPISGHVSLFWYQQALGQGPEFLTYFQNEAQLDKSGLPSDRFFAERPEGSVSTLKIQRTQQEDSAVYLCASKGRLNTEAFFGQGTRLTVV.

This chain connects TRBV6-5 to TRBJ1-6, with D perhaps matching TRBD1 (6 bases). CDR1 and CDR2 from the germline V gene are MNHEY and SVGAGI. Trimming left V 6 bases short and J 11 bases short, with 14 bases between. The CDR3 extends over 13 amino acids. The CDR3 nucleotides read TGTGCCAGCAGCCCGGACAGCATTCCACCCCTCCACTTT. It yields the protein CASSPDSIPPLHF.

The chain carries TRBV7-9 and TRBJ2-1, with D perhaps matching TRBD1 (6 bases). V gave up 5 bases and J gave up 4 bases, with 15 bases separating them. The CDR3 is 15 amino acids. Germline CDR1 is SEHNR and CDR2 is FQNEAQ (reference sequence). The CDR3 loop reads CASSLQGPAYNEQFF. CDR3 in DNA: TGTGCCAGCAGCCTACAGGGTCCCGCTTACAATGAGCAGTTCTTC.

The chain recombines TRBV7-9 with TRBJ2-5; tentative D call: TRBD1 (5 bases). The germline CDR1 and CDR2 sequences are SEHNR and FQNEAQ (reference sequence). The ends were cut back, 5 bases at V and 5 bases at J, with 21 bases in the middle. There are 16 residues in the CDR3. The CDR3 here is CASSHPRARAGETQYF. The CDR3 DNA follows: TGTGCCAGCAGCCACCCCAGGGCAAGGGCAGGGGAGACCCAGTACTTC. The variable domain in full, completed from reference TRBV7-9 and TRBJ2-5, reads DTGVSQNPRHKITKRGQNVTFRCDPISEHNRLYWYRQTLGQGPEFLTYFQNEAQLEKSRLLSDRFSAERPKGSFSTLEIQRTEQGDSAMYLCASSHPRARAGETQYFGPGTRLLVL.